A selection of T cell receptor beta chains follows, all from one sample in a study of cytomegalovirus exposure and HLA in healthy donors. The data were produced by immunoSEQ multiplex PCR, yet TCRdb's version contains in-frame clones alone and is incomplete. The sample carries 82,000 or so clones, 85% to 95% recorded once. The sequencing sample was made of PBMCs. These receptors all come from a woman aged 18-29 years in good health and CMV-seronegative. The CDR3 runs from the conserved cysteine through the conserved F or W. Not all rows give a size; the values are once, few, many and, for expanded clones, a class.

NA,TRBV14,CASSPDRVRGYTF
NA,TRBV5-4,CASTQRTSGSSEQFF
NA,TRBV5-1,CASMTSGDEQFF
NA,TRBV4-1,CASSLRTGETEAFF
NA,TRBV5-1,CASRQGTGASNEKLFF
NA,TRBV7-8,CASSPGQGGDYGYTF
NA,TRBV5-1,CASSLAGQGQETQYF
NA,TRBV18,CASSPPSGATDTQYF
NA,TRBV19,CATRTSGSYEQYF
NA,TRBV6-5,CASSYQQGLRYGYTF
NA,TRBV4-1,CASSQSFVKGTDTQYF
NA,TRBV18,CASSERATNEKLFF
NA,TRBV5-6,CASSTRTGYGYTF
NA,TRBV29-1,CSVELALADTGELFF
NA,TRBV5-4,CASRPGTSGSQETQYF
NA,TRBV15,CATSPGVARGEQYF
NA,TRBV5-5,CASSLVGRQGLGQPQHF
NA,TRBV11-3,CASSRQGTDEQYF
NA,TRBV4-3,CASSQDFRGLGTQYF
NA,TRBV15,CATSRARTGEIHEQYF
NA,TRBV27,CASSLDRGNGNTIYF
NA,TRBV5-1,CASSLRSTGANVLTF
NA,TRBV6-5,CASSYRDRDYGYTF
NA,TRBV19,CATYGQGFSGANVLTF
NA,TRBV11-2,CASSLATSGGGDTQYF
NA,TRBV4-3,CASSQTMRAPEQYF
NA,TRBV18,CASSPDRGYGYTF
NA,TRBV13,CASSNRGNTQYF
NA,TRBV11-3,CASSARSTSTDTQYF
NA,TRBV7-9,CASSYLQGATEAFF
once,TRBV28,CASSQDKNTGELFF
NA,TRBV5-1,CASSSGTGGGSYNEQFF
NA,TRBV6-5,CASTNTRGPSYGYTF
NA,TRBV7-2,CASFLTGAAQYF
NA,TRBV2,CASRSRGAQETQYF
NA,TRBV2,CASTSTLGVNTEAFF
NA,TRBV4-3,CASSQDIQRGADTQYF
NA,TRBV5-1,CASSLVPQGKANEQFF
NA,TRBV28,CASSLSSGVTSTDTQYF
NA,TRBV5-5,CASSYHGGLAGYGQFF
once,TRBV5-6,CASSLRQGFGEQYF
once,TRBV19,CASRLSGQGEETQYF
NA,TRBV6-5,CASSWGSGSPYNEQFF
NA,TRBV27,CASSRVQYQPQHF
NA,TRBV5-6,CASSLTQGSSGNTIYF
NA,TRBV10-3,CAITPTGTYEQYF
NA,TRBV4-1,CASSQDIRGSQPQHF
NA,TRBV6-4,CASSDSGGDGYTF
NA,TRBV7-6,CASSLGTGGAGNTIYF
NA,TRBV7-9,CASSLLGGTGVHEQYF
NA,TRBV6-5,CASSYSILLAKNIQYF